Below, 29 T cell receptor beta chains from the same sample are listed, as sequenced in a study of human T cells and chemical hapten exposure. TCRdb itself ran the RACE reads through MiXCR, one entry per CDR3 protein. The data contain tens of thousands of distinct CDR3 sequences, 9% to 9.5% of them singletons. The sample's time point: patch test 1, 2 weeks after DPC sensitization. The sample's treatment: therapeutic diphenylcyclopropenone sensitization with weekly scalp DPC. The specimen was whole blood, collected in connection with sensitization to the hapten diphenylcyclopropenone (DPC). The receptors stem from a woman in her 40s with alopecia areata. Some clones in this sample may be carry-over from other donors' samples.

This clonotype was recorded many times. The rearrangement uses TRBV28 and TRBJ2-2; 8 bases are shared with TRBD2. The V segment lost 3 bases and the J segment 7 bases; nucleotides outside the gene matches: 10. This CDR3 contains 16 residues. Germline values: CDR1 MDHEN, CDR2 SYDVKM. The CDR3 region has the DNA TGTGCCAGCAGTTTTGCGGGAGGTGAGGTACGCGGGGAGCTGTTTTTT. It codes for CASSFAGGEVRGELFF.

A few counts support this clonotype. The V call is TRBV11-2, the J call TRBJ2-1; D gene unclear. The CDR3 has 11 amino acids. Per the germline V gene, CDR1 is SGHAT and CDR2 is FQNNGV. The V end was cut by 7 bases, the J end by 4 bases, with 5 bases between. The CDR3 region is CASNVYNEQFF. CDR3 DNA sequence: TGTGCCAGCAACGTGTACAATGAGCAGTTCTTC. Based on the CDR3 plus reference TRBV11-2 and TRBJ2-1, the full variable domain is EAGVAQSPRYKIIEKRQSVAFWCNPISGHATLYWYQQILGQGPKLLIQFQNNGVVDDSQLPKDRFSAERLKGVDSTLKIQPAKLEDSAVYLCASNVYNEQFFGPGTRLTVL.

A few counts support this clonotype. J is TRBJ2-2 and V is TRBV18, with 8 bases aligning to TRBD1. CDR3 length: 14 amino acids. With V trimmed by 5 bases and J by 1 base, 0 bases remained unmatched. Germline V gene sequence: CDR1 KGHSH, CDR2 LQKENI. The CDR3 spells CASSGTGNTGELFF. CDR3 DNA: TGTGCCAGCTCAGGGACAGGGAACACCGGGGAGCTGTTTTTT. The entire variable domain, with the rest obtained from reference TRBV18 and TRBJ2-2, is as follows: NAGVMQNPRHLVRRRGQEARLRCSPMKGHSHVYWYRQLPEEGLKFMVYLQKENIIDESGMPKERFSAEFPKEGPSILRIQQVVRGDSAAYFCASSGTGNTGELFFGEGSRLTVL.

In its sample, this clonotype was seen many times. The genes are TRBV27 and TRBJ2-3; D might be TRBD1 or TRBD2, each matching 5 bases. Trimming took 5 bases from V and 3 from J, leaving 27 bases between them. Germline values: CDR1 MNHEY, CDR2 SMNVEV (reference sequence). This CDR3 region has 19 residues. CDR3 amino acids: CASSTIPPGTEKGTDTQYF. In DNA form, the CDR3 reads TGTGCCAGCAGTACGATCCCCCCTGGGACCGAGAAGGGGACAGATACGCAGTATTTT.

The chain employs TRBV4-3 and TRBJ2-6; no clear D gene. V lost 3 bases to trimming and J lost 4 bases, with 7 bases between them. Germline V gene data show CDR1 as LGHNA and CDR2 as YSLEER. The CDR3 is made up of 14 amino acids. CDR3 protein: CASSHAGGANVLTF. CDR3 DNA sequence: TGCGCCAGCAGCCATGCCGGAGGGGCCAACGTCCTGACTTTC.

This clonotype has only a few counts. The chain employs TRBV21-1 and TRBJ1-6. TRBV21-1 is tagged as a pseudogene. The CDR3 length is 17 residues. The CDR3, as DNA: TGTGCCAGCAGCAAGTCCAAGGGGAGCTCCTATAATTCACCCCTCCACTTT. This codes for CASSKSKGSSYNSPLHF.

The CDR3 coding sequence is TGTGCCAGCAGCTTAGTGGGACAGGCCGGCGGGGAGCTGTTTTTT. Its translation: CASSLVGQAGGELFF. The gene calls are TRBV11-3 and TRBJ2-2; TRBD1 aligns across 8 bases. V dropped 1 base and J dropped 7; count of bases not matched to a gene: 5. The length of the CDR3 is 15 residues. The germline CDR1 and CDR2 sequences are SGHNT and YENEEA.

This clonotype appeared many times. The chain couples TRBV7-3 to TRBJ2-5; perhaps TRBD1 as D (6 bases). Trimming removed 3 bases from V and 5 bases from J, with 19 bases in between. The CDR3 runs 16 residues. Germline V CDR1 and CDR2: SGHTA, FQGTGA. The CDR3 protein is CASSFYRAEFGETQYF. For the CDR3, the DNA is TGTGCCAGCAGCTTTTACAGGGCTGAGTTCGGTGAGACCCAGTACTTC.

This clonotype was detected ten times or more. V is TRBV7-2 and J is TRBJ1-3; TRBD1 is a possible D gene (6 bases). The CDR3 consists of 14 residues. The V gene's germline CDR1 is SGHTA and CDR2 FQGNSA. V was shortened by 4 bases and J by 3 bases, with 10 bases between the two germline ends. The CDR3 is CASSSQGNGNTIYF. In nucleotides, the CDR3 is TGTGCCAGCAGCTCCCAGGGGAATGGAAACACCATATATTTT.

This clonotype was detected many times. CDR3 protein: CASSLGPYGYTF. The CDR3 coding sequence is TGTGCCAGCAGTTTAGGCCCCTATGGCTACACCTTC. The rearrangement links TRBV28 to TRBJ1-2; no reliable D call. The CDR3 is 12 amino acids. Between the trimmed V and J ends, which lost 2 bases and 4 bases, there was a span of 5 bases. CDR1 is MDHEN and CDR2 is SYDVKM in the germline V gene.

At least ten counts were recorded for this clonotype. This rearrangement joins TRBV6-6 to TRBJ2-7, with TRBD1 as a possible D gene (6 bases). Germline V gene lookup returns CDR1 MNHNY and CDR2 SVGAGI (reference sequence). The CDR3 has 14 amino acids. Trimming took off 5 bases at V and 0 bases at J, with 11 bases between the two ends. CDR3 protein: CASSNTGYSYEQYF. CDR3 coding DNA: TGTGCCAGCAGTAATACAGGGTACTCCTACGAGCAGTACTTC.

This clonotype was seen ten or more times. The chain is built from TRBV6-1 and TRBJ2-4, with 8 bases identical to TRBD1. The junction had 15 bases not matched to a gene; V was cut back by 4 bases and J by 7 bases. CDR1 and CDR2 from the germline V gene are MNHNS and SASEGT. This CDR3 spans 17 amino acids. The CDR3 sequence: CASSATDNQGAQNIQYF. DNA for the CDR3: TGTGCCAGCAGTGCCACGGATAATCAGGGGGCGCAGAACATTCAGTACTTC.

In the case of this clonotype: A much bigger clone sits one base away, suggesting this may be a read error. The chain is built from TRBV3-1 and TRBJ2-1, with 12 bases matching TRBD2. Per the germline V gene, CDR1 is LGHDT and CDR2 is YNNKEL (reference sequence). The CDR3 consists of 16 residues. CDR3 region: CARSQVLAGGVNEQFF. CDR3 DNA sequence: TGTGCCAGGAGCCAAGTACTAGCGGGGGGCGTAAATGAGCAGTTCTTC.

The chain joins TRBV7-2 to TRBJ1-3; D is ambiguous. The germline gives CDR1 SGHTA, CDR2 FQGNSA. The ends were cut back, 7 bases at V and 1 base at J, with 11 bases in the middle. This CDR3 has 14 amino acids. The CDR3 protein is CASTAPRSGNTIYF. In DNA, the CDR3 is TGTGCCAGCACCGCGCCACGGTCTGGAAACACCATATATTTT. Full variable domain (rest looked up from reference TRBV7-2 and TRBJ1-3): GAGVSQSPSNKVTEKGKDVELRCDPISGHTALYWYRQSLGQGLEFLIYFQGNSAPDKSGLPSDRFSAERTGGSVSTLTIQRTQQEDSAVYLCASTAPRSGNTIYFGEGSWLTVV.

This clonotype was seen many times. The chain is built from TRBV7-6 and TRBJ1-2, with a possible D match to TRBD1 (5 bases). The CDR3 contains 14 residues. Germline-derived CDR1 and CDR2 are SGHVS and FNYEAQ. Trimming stripped 5 bases from V and 3 bases from J, with 13 bases between. The CDR3 spells CASSLGGSYYGYTF. CDR3 bases: TGTGCCAGCAGCCTTGGGGGGTCATACTATGGCTACACCTTC.

The V call is TRBV4-1, the J call TRBJ2-7, with D uncertain. Germline V CDR1 and CDR2: MGHRA, YSYEKL. Trimming left V 0 bases short and J 4 bases short, with 7 bases between. The CDR3 has 13 amino acids. The chain's CDR3 is CASSQDVKYEQYF. The CDR3 DNA is TGCGCCAGCAGCCAAGATGTGAAATACGAGCAGTACTTC.

The chain recombines TRBV20-1 with TRBJ1-5; the D gene is possibly TRBD1 (5 bases). V lost 2 bases and J lost 8, with 13 bases in between. The CDR3 has 13 amino acids. Germline CDR1 DFQATT, CDR2 SNEGSKA (reference sequence). CDR3 region: CSARRQPLKPQHF. The CDR3 region has the DNA TGCAGTGCTAGAAGACAGCCCCTTAAGCCCCAGCATTTT.

The chain couples TRBV2 to TRBJ2-1; D not resolved. V shed 0 bases and J shed 9 bases, with 6 bases lying between them. Per germline, CDR1 SNHLY and CDR2 FYNNEI. The CDR3 covers 12 residues. The DNA of the CDR3 is TGTGCCAGCAGTGAAGCGCTTAGTGAGCAGTTCTTC. Translated, it gives CASSEALSEQFF.

The V and J genes are TRBV11-3 and TRBJ1-2; 7 nucleotides match TRBD1. The CDR3 has 18 residues. CDR1 and CDR2 from the germline V gene are SGHNT and YENEEA. The V and J ends lost 6 bases and 8 bases, in that order; junction bases with no gene match: 24. The CDR3 nucleotides are TGTGCCAGCAGGACCATCACGGTCCCGACAGGGAGGGAGGACGGCTACACCTTC. Translating gives CASRTITVPTGREDGYTF.

The sample holds many counts of this clonotype. The V gene is TRBV5-4, the J gene TRBJ2-1; D is possibly TRBD1 (5 bases). The V end was cut by 0 bases, the J end by 7 bases, with 14 bases between. The CDR3 length is 15 residues. The germline V gene encodes CDR1 SGHNT and CDR2 YYREEE (reference sequence). The CDR3: CASSLVGQGWNEQFF. CDR3 coding DNA: TGTGCCAGCAGCTTGGTGGGGCAGGGTTGGAATGAGCAGTTCTTC.

This clonotype was counted many times. This sequence joins TRBV20-1 and TRBJ2-1, with no clear D. The V gene's germline CDR1 is DFQATT and CDR2 SNEGSKA (reference sequence). V gave up 0 bases and J gave up 7 bases, with 4 bases separating them. CDR3 length: 11 residues. CDR3 coding DNA: TGCAGTGCTAGAGATCTGAATGAGCAGTTCTTC. Residues: CSARDLNEQFF.

In this sample, this clonotype turned up many times. This sequence joins TRBV7-8 and TRBJ2-3; D may be TRBD2 (6 bases). The CDR3 extends over 14 amino acids. Germline CDR1 and CDR2: SGHVS and FQNEAQ. Trimming cost V 6 bases and J 2 bases, with 12 bases left between them. The DNA of the CDR3 is TGTGCCAGCAGTTGGGACTGGCCCACAGATACGCAGTATTTT. This sequence encodes CASSWDWPTDTQYF.

The sample holds many counts of this clonotype. This rearrangement joins TRBV29-1 to TRBJ2-1; D perhaps matches TRBD1 (5 bases). The CDR3 totals 13 residues. Deletions cut 2 bases from V and 12 bases from J, with 17 bases between. Germline CDR1 reads SQVTM; CDR2 reads ANQGSEA. This CDR3 reads CSVENRGRDWQFF. Here the CDR3 DNA reads TGCAGCGTTGAAAATAGGGGCAGAGATTGGCAGTTCTTC.

This clonotype appeared many times. This sequence joins TRBV7-3 and TRBJ2-1; 8 bases fit TRBD2. The CDR3 consists of 14 residues. Losses at the gene ends were 5 bases for V and 6 bases for J; bases not matched to a gene: 6. CDR1 and CDR2 from the germline V gene are SGHTA and FQGTGA. The CDR3 is CASSPGREGNEQFF. Written as DNA, the CDR3 is TGTGCCAGCAGCCCCGGGAGGGAGGGCAATGAGCAGTTCTTC.

The genes are TRBV9 and TRBJ1-1; TRBD1 matches at 9 bases. CDR3 length: 16 amino acids. Trimming at V came to 3 bases and at J to 5 bases, leaving 11 bases not matched to a gene. Looked up from germline, CDR1 is SGDLS and CDR2 is YYNGEE. CDR3 sequence reads: CASSGAGTGSGTEAFF. CDR3 coding DNA: TGTGCCAGCAGCGGAGCCGGGACAGGGTCAGGGACTGAAGCTTTCTTT.

This clonotype was seen ten or more times. The rearrangement joins TRBV5-6 to TRBJ2-7; 10 bases map to TRBD1. CDR3 length equals 16 residues. Germline CDR1 and CDR2: SGHDT and YYEEEE. V dropped 4 bases and J dropped 4; count of bases not matched to a gene: 11. This CDR3 reads CASSHLWDRGVYEQYF. CDR3 DNA sequence: TGTGCCAGCAGCCACCTGTGGGACAGGGGAGTTTACGAGCAGTACTTC.

This clonotype showed up many times. This rearrangement joins TRBV5-1 to TRBJ2-7; a weak D match, TRBD2 (5 bases). This CDR3 region has 11 residues. Germline CDR1 SGHRS, CDR2 YFSETQ. V lost 3 bases and J lost 6, with 7 bases in between. CDR3 DNA: TGCGCCAGCAGCTCCGGACTCGAGCAGTACTTC. It yields the protein CASSSGLEQYF.

This clonotype has only a few counts. The chain couples TRBV9 to TRBJ1-3; D is possibly TRBD1 (6 bases). V lost 2 bases, J lost 1 base, and 10 bases lay in between. The CDR3 is 15 amino acids. CDR1 is SGDLS and CDR2 is YYNGEE in the germline V gene. CDR3 sequence: CASSVGTPSGNTIYF. For the CDR3, the DNA is TGTGCCAGCAGCGTTGGGACACCATCTGGAAACACCATATATTTT.

This clonotype came up many times. This chain connects TRBV15 to TRBJ1-2; D gene unclear. The CDR3 runs 12 residues. Per germline, CDR1 LNHNV and CDR2 YYDKDF (reference sequence). Trimming removed 1 base from V and 8 bases from J, with 8 bases in between. CDR3 nucleotide sequence: TGTGCCACCAGCAGAGTGGGCGAGGGCTACACCTTC. Protein: CATSRVGEGYTF.